This entry features one T cell receptor (beta chain) sequence. The CDR3 is 14 residues long. Germline assignment: CDR1 SGHTA and CDR2 FQGTGA. V gave up 0 bases and J gave up 5 bases, with 11 bases separating them. Original analysis: Using reference gene primer amplification, nucleated cell counts were estimated. The repertoire was sequenced with immunoSEQ multiplex PCR; TCRdb's copy has only in-frame clones and lacks some. V and J calls plus clone size are reproduced from that table; the DNA served to infer D and trimming. The data show around 90,000 clones, with 80% seen just once and around 20% held by the top ten. This entry is derived from a study of blood T cell repertoires in COVID-19. For the study at large: COVID-19 samples, acute and convalescent, were from the United States, Italy and Spain. PBMCs, B-cell-depleted T cells, or T cells were the source of the cDNA or gDNA that made up the material.

The receptor was derived from a human donor in a cohort sampled during active COVID-19. The sample taken for sequencing was peripheral blood. This rearrangement joins TRBV7-3 to TRBJ2-7; possible D gene TRBD2, 5 bases. CDR3 protein: CASSLTPGMNEQYF. The CDR3 nucleotides are TGTGCCAGCAGCTTAACCCCGGGGATGAACGAGCAGTACTTC.